The 6 T cell receptor beta chains below were found in one sample sequenced in a study of cytomegalovirus exposure and HLA in healthy donors. Repertoires were generated with immunoSEQ multiplex PCR, while TCRdb's copy carries only in-frame clones and drops some. The sample has roughly 130,000 clones, around nine tenths seen once; the top ten hold 1.4% to 1.5%. Sequencing used PBMCs. The receptors were sampled from a man aged 25-45 years in good health and CMV-seronegative.

This clone was counted only a few times. The chain is built from TRBV27 and TRBJ2-4; D unclear. Germline lookup yields CDR1 MNHEY and CDR2 SMNVEV (reference sequence). The length of the CDR3 is 11 residues. V lost 4 bases, J lost 5 bases, and 3 bases lay in between. CDR3 coding DNA: TGTGCCAGCAGTTCTCAAAACATTCAGTACTTC. Translated: CASSSQNIQYF.

The V and J genes are TRBV5-1 and TRBJ2-7; possible D gene TRBD2, 6 bases. Per germline, CDR1 SGHRS and CDR2 YFSETQ. The CDR3 covers 14 residues. Trimming left V 3 bases short and J 1 base short, with 11 bases between. CDR3 sequence (DNA): TGCGCCAGCAGCTCCGTGCGGGGATCCTACGAGCAGTACTTC. Translation gives CASSSVRGSYEQYF.

V usage is TRBV6-1 and J usage is TRBJ1-5, with D hard to call. The V end lost 1 base, the J end lost 6 bases, and 10 bases lay between the germline ends. The CDR3 contains 14 residues. Germline V CDR1 and CDR2: MNHNS, SASEGT. The CDR3 DNA follows: TGTGCCAGCAGTGAAGTGGGCGAGAGTCAGCCCCAGCATTTT. It encodes CASSEVGESQPQHF.

V gene TRBV16 combines with J gene TRBJ2-5; 15 bases align to TRBD2. Per the germline V gene, CDR1 is KGHSY and CDR2 is FQNENV. The junction had 2 bases not matched to a gene; V was cut back by 3 bases and J by 0 bases. CDR3 length: 17 residues. The CDR3 DNA reads TGTGCCAGCAGCCATGGACTAGCGGGAGGGAACCAAGAGACCCAGTACTTC. Translating gives CASSHGLAGGNQETQYF.

The CDR3 sequence is CASGVGQYEQYF. DNA for the CDR3: TGTGCCAGCGGTGTGGGACAGTACGAGCAGTACTTC. The chain combines TRBV6-5 with TRBJ2-7; 7 nucleotides align to TRBD1. V was pared by 8 bases and J by 4 bases, with 5 bases of the junction left unmatched. Germline V gene lookup returns CDR1 MNHEY and CDR2 SVGAGI. This CDR3 comprises 12 residues.

The chain employs TRBV29-1 and TRBJ2-7; 11 nucleotides align to TRBD1. The length of the CDR3 is 13 residues. The germline V gene encodes CDR1 SQVTM and CDR2 ANQGSEA. J was trimmed by 6 bases and V by 5 bases; bases with no gene match: 6. CDR3 protein: CSVLPGQGVEQYF. The CDR3 DNA reads as TGCAGCGTTTTACCGGGACAGGGGGTCGAGCAGTACTTC.